This is a list of T cell receptor beta chains from one sample in a study of identical twins. TCRdb ran MiXCR on the 5' RACE reads and lists one entry per CDR3 protein. The sample contains 640,000 or so distinct CDR3 sequences, around 6.1% of which appear only once. Input material: naive T cells sorted from blood. The receptors derive from a man aged 18-30 years in good health. Each CDR3 is given with its conserved first and last residue. The order of the fields is V gene, clone size, D gene, CDR3 length, J gene, CDR3 DNA, CDR3 protein. The D gene is left open where the match is weak. The size field is filled for only some rows; it gives once, few, many or a size class.

>TRBV3-1|few|TRBD2|17|TRBJ2-7
TGTGCCAGCAGCCCTCCTCGTGGAGCGGGAGGGTCCTACGAGCAGTACTTC
CASSPPRGAGGSYEQYF
>TRBV7-2|many|.|13|TRBJ1-1
TGTGCCAGCAGCTTATTAGGTCTTTCTGAAGCTTTCTTT
CASSLLGLSEAFF
>TRBV10-3|many|.|13|TRBJ2-5
TGTGCCACTACTCTCGGCGGCCAAGAGACCCAGTACTTC
CATTLGGQETQYF
>TRBV11-2|.|.|17|TRBJ1-1
TGTGCCAGCAACGACGTCGCTTTGGGCCAAACTAACACTGAAGCTTTCTTT
CASNDVALGQTNTEAFF
>TRBV12-3/TRBV12-4|.|.|13|TRBJ2-7
TGTGCCAGCAGCCGGCCGGGGACCTACGAGCAGTACTTC
CASSRPGTYEQYF
>TRBV27|many|.|15|TRBJ2-7
TGTGCCAGCAGCCCTTATGGTGGCAGCTCCTACGAGCAGTACTTC
CASSPYGGSSYEQYF
>TRBV5-1|few|.|14|TRBJ2-7
TGCGCCAGCAGCTTGTGGGGACCCTCCTACGAGCAGTACTTC
CASSLWGPSYEQYF
>TRBV12-3/TRBV12-4|many|TRBD1|13|TRBJ1-2
TGTGCCAGCAGGACAGGGCCTAACTATGGCTACACCTTC
CASRTGPNYGYTF
>TRBV30|.|.|15|TRBJ1-4
TGTGCCTGGAAAGGTCTCCGACAACGGGGCGAAAAACTGTTTTTT
CAWKGLRQRGEKLFF
>TRBV12-3/TRBV12-4|.|.|13|TRBJ2-7
TGTGCCAGCAGTTTAGCCGGGGCTAGCGAGCAGTACTTC
CASSLAGASEQYF
>TRBV29-1|many|.|11|TRBJ2-2
TGCAGCGTTGAAGGGGTCGGGGAGCTGTTTTTT
CSVEGVGELFF
>TRBV27|.|.|13|TRBJ2-6
TGTGCCACCAGAAACCCGGGGGCCAACGTCCTGACTTTC
CATRNPGANVLTF
>TRBV27|many|TRBD2|15|TRBJ2-7
TGTGCCAGCAGTTTTCTGGGGGGGGTCTCCTACGAGCAGTACTTC
CASSFLGGVSYEQYF
>TRBV5-1|many|.|17|TRBJ1-4
TGCGCCAGCAGCCGAATACTAGGTCGGTCACCTAATGAAAAACTGTTTTTT
CASSRILGRSPNEKLFF
>TRBV29-1|many|.|14|TRBJ2-7
TGCAGCGTTGGTCTCACGGTCCCTCACTACGAGCAGTACTTC
CSVGLTVPHYEQYF
>TRBV6-1|many|.|15|TRBJ1-1
TGTGCCAGCAGTGAAGAGCCTACATCGAACACTGAAGCTTTCTTT
CASSEEPTSNTEAFF
>TRBV20-1|many|.|17|TRBJ2-7
TGCAGTGCTAGAGATCTCATCCCCGGAGCCGGATTCTACGAGCAGTACTTC
CSARDLIPGAGFYEQYF
>TRBV20-1|many|.|15|TRBJ2-2
TGCAGTGCTAGGCCCCCACTAGTGGCATCCGGGGAGCTGTTTTTT
CSARPPLVASGELFF
>TRBV24-1|many|.|15|TRBJ2-2
TGTGCCACCAGTGAAAACGGAGGAGTTCCCGGGGAGCTGTTTTTT
CATSENGGVPGELFF
>TRBV4-2|.|TRBD2|15|TRBJ2-1
TGTGCCAGCAGCCAAGGTTCGGGAGGGCCCCATGAGCAGTTCTTC
CASSQGSGGPHEQFF
>TRBV4-2|few|.|14|TRBJ1-1
TGTGCCAGCAGCCAAGAAAGGGGGGGGACTGAAGCTTTCTTT
CASSQERGGTEAFF
>TRBV5-1|many|.|15|TRBJ2-7
TGCGCCAGCAGCTTGGCAGGCGGAGCCCCCTACGAGCAGTACTTC
CASSLAGGAPYEQYF
>TRBV30|.|TRBD1|14|TRBJ1-5
TGTGCCTGGAGTTGGGGACAGGGGTTTCAGCCCCAGCATTTT
CAWSWGQGFQPQHF
>TRBV20-1|.|TRBD1|18|TRBJ1-4
TGCAGTGCTACCCGGGACAGGGGAGTATCTGTGCGTAATGAAAAACTGTTTTTT
CSATRDRGVSVRNEKLFF
>TRBV29-1|.|.|12|TRBJ2-1
TGCAGCGTCGAGGACTTGCTGCCTGAGCAGTTCTTC
CSVEDLLPEQFF
>TRBV12-3/TRBV12-4|few|.|17|TRBJ2-1
TGTGCCAGCAGTTTAGCGCTAGGTGAAGGGCCCTACAATGAGCAGTTCTTC
CASSLALGEGPYNEQFF
>TRBV11-2|many|.|15|TRBJ1-2
TGTGCCAGCAGCTTAGTCCCAGGGGTGAACTATGGCTACACCTTC
CASSLVPGVNYGYTF
>TRBV5-6|many|.|15|TRBJ1-2
TGTGCCAGCAGCTTGGATCAGGGGAGAAACTATGGCTACACCTTC
CASSLDQGRNYGYTF
>TRBV5-1|many|TRBD1|15|TRBJ2-5
TGCGCCAGCAGCATTGGACAGGGGGCGCGAGAGACCCAGTACTTC
CASSIGQGARETQYF
>TRBV4-1|few|TRBD1|15|TRBJ2-7
TGCGCCAGCAGCCAAGAAGGGACAGGCCCCGCCGAGCAGTACTTC
CASSQEGTGPAEQYF
>TRBV4-2|.|.|16|TRBJ2-7
TGTGCCAGCGGCAAACCCTTAGACGGAGACTCCTACGAGCAGTACTTC
CASGKPLDGDSYEQYF
>TRBV10-3|.|TRBD1|14|TRBJ1-5
TGTGCCATCAACGACAGGGGCCTCAATCAGCCCCAGCATTTT
CAINDRGLNQPQHF
>TRBV10-1|many|.|12|TRBJ2-3
TGCGCCAGCAGTGGTCGGCGGGATACGCAGTATTTT
CASSGRRDTQYF
>TRBV20-1|many|TRBD1|15|TRBJ2-7
TGCAGTGCTAGTGTTCCCATGACAGGGGGCTACGAGCAGTACTTC
CSASVPMTGGYEQYF
>TRBV6-5|many|.|14|TRBJ2-5
TGTGCCAGCAGTTACCCCACTAGGGGAGAGACCCAGTACTTC
CASSYPTRGETQYF
>TRBV20-1|.|TRBD1|15|TRBJ2-5
TGCAGTGCTAGAAGTCCGGGACAGGGTGCGGAGACCCAGTACTTC
CSARSPGQGAETQYF
>TRBV4-3|few|TRBD1|15|TRBJ2-3
TGCGCCAGCAGCCGACGGGACAGGGGTACGGATACGCAGTATTTT
CASSRRDRGTDTQYF
>TRBV6-1|.|TRBD1|13|TRBJ2-3
TGTGCCAGCAGTACAGGGGGCGAAGATACGCAGTATTTT
CASSTGGEDTQYF
>TRBV7-8|.|TRBD2|16|TRBJ2-3
TGTGCCAGCAGCTTAATGGCTAGCGGGAGCACAGATACGCAGTATTTT
CASSLMASGSTDTQYF
>TRBV4-3|.|.|15|TRBJ2-7
TGCGCCAGCAGCCAAGATTATCTAGGGGGCTACGAGCAGTACTTC
CASSQDYLGGYEQYF
>TRBV5-1|few|TRBD1|13|TRBJ2-7
TGCGCCAGCAGCTTTGGACAGGGGACTACGCAGTACTTC
CASSFGQGTTQYF
>TRBV13|many|TRBD1|14|TRBJ2-2
TGTGCCAGCAGCGCGACAGGGACAGGCGGGGAGCTGTTTTTT
CASSATGTGGELFF
>TRBV4-1|few|.|14|TRBJ2-7
TGCGCCAGCAGCCAAGGAGAAGTTCGAGGCGAGCAGTACTTC
CASSQGEVRGEQYF
>TRBV5-6|many|TRBD1|15|TRBJ2-2
TGTGCCAGCAGCTTGGGACAGGGGGCATCCGGGGAGCTGTTTTTT
CASSLGQGASGELFF
>TRBV7-2|.|TRBD1|17|TRBJ2-1
TGTGCCAGCAGCACCCTCAAGGCAGGGGGCCTCCCCCTTATCCAGTTCTTC
CASSTLKAGGLPLIQFF
>TRBV9|many|.|13|TRBJ2-7
TGTGCCAGCAGCAGACGAGAGGGGGTAGAGCAGTACTTC
CASSRREGVEQYF
>TRBV7-8|many|.|16|TRBJ2-1
TGTGCCAGCAGCTTCCTCGGTGGGGGACTCTACAATGAGCAGTTCTTC
CASSFLGGGLYNEQFF
>TRBV6-5|many|TRBD2|15|TRBJ2-4
TGTGCCAGCAGTTACTCTATCGCGGGAGGAAACATTCAGTACTTC
CASSYSIAGGNIQYF
>TRBV7-3|few|TRBD1|16|TRBJ2-1
TGTGCCAGCAGCGAAACAGGGGGAGAATCCTACAATGAGCAGTTCTTC
CASSETGGESYNEQFF
>TRBV12-3/TRBV12-4|many|.|14|TRBJ1-4
TGTGCCAGCAGCGGACAGAATGAGGGAGAAAAACTGTTTTTT
CASSGQNEGEKLFF
>TRBV7-2|many|.|15|TRBJ2-1
TGTGCCAGCGGGCCTGGGGCGGGGTCCTACAATGAGCAGTTCTTC
CASGPGAGSYNEQFF